Presented here are 19 T cell receptor beta chains from one specimen sequenced in a study of liver allograft versus peripheral blood T cells. As for the study in general: The study compared liver allograft T cell receptor repertoires against peripheral blood repertoires of liver transplant recipients.

MiXCR, run by TCRdb on the reads, gives a single entry per CDR3 protein. In the table there are a few thousand distinct CDR3 sequences, about 17% of which are singletons. The receptors here all came from a human patient who had a liver transplant. Part of the T cell pool may stem from the graft donor.

By sample fraction, this clonotype is medium-sized. J is TRBJ2-1 and V is TRBV15; 10 bases map to TRBD2. Germline V gene lookup returns CDR1 LNHNV and CDR2 YYDKDF (reference sequence). The V gene end was trimmed by 1 base and the J gene end by 7 bases; junction bases not matched to a gene: 7. The CDR3 consists of 16 residues. The CDR3 here is CATSRGGASGSNEQFF. The CDR3 DNA follows: TGTGCCACCAGCAGAGGGGGGGCTAGCGGGAGTAATGAGCAGTTCTTC.

This clonotype is deemed medium-sized (0.01 to 0.1%). The genes are TRBV24-1 and TRBJ1-2; D remains ambiguous. CDR3 length: 12 residues. Trimming removed 5 bases at V and 7 bases at J, with 10 bases between. Looked up from germline, CDR1 is KGHDR and CDR2 is SFDVKD. CDR3 coding DNA: TGTGCCACCAGTGTCGGCGGGGTTGGCTACACCTTC. Translated, it gives CATSVGGVGYTF.

This clonotype was detected ten times or more. J is TRBJ2-5 and V is TRBV30; 7 nucleotides line up with TRBD1. CDR1 is GTSNPN, CDR2 SVGIG, per germline (reference sequence). V was pared by 3 bases and J by 5 bases, with 12 bases of the junction left unmatched. CDR3 length equals 15 residues. The CDR3 loop reads CAWRNRDSIEETQYF. The DNA of the CDR3 is TGTGCCTGGAGGAACCGGGACAGTATTGAGGAGACCCAGTACTTC.

The genes are TRBV7-9 and TRBJ1-6, with unresolved D. The V gene's germline CDR1 is SEHNR and CDR2 FQNEAQ (reference sequence). V lost 0 bases and J lost 10, with 13 bases in between. The CDR3 runs 15 residues. DNA for the CDR3: TGTGCCAGCAGCTTAGCTCGCACGGTAGGATCACCCCTCCACTTT. Its protein product is CASSLARTVGSPLHF.

As concerns this clonotype: A read error is possible here, since a much larger clone lies one base away. J is TRBJ2-1 and V is TRBV24-1, with 10 bases that match TRBD2. The CDR3 length is 18 residues. Per germline, CDR1 KGHDR and CDR2 SFDVKD. With V trimmed by 0 bases and J by 3 bases, 7 bases remained unmatched. CDR3 bases: TGTGCCACCAGTGATTTGCCTTCAACTAGCGGGAACTACAATGAGCAGTTCTTC. Its translation: CATSDLPSTSGNYNEQFF.

By share, this clonotype ranks as medium-sized. This chain links TRBV6-1 with TRBJ2-5; TRBD2 agrees at 10 bases. V gave up 2 bases and J gave up 4 bases; unmatched junction bases: 7. The CDR3 is 16 amino acids. Per germline, CDR1 MNHNS and CDR2 SASEGT. CDR3 bases: TGTGCCAGCAGTGAATGGCTAGCGGGAGATACAGAGACCCAGTACTTC. Residues: CASSEWLAGDTETQYF.

By frequency in the sample, this clonotype is medium-sized. The V call is TRBV19, the J call TRBJ2-1, with D uncertain. Germline V gene sequence: CDR1 LNHDA, CDR2 SQIVND (reference sequence). There are 13 residues in the CDR3. Trimming left V 4 bases short and J 2 bases short, with 6 bases between. The CDR3 region has the DNA TGTGCCAGTAGTAGGGTTGCCTACAATGAGCAGTTCTTC. Translating gives CASSRVAYNEQFF.

By sample share, this clonotype is medium-sized (0.01 to 0.1%). The rearrangement links TRBV7-2 to TRBJ2-3; 7 bases align to TRBD1. Losses at the gene ends were 3 bases for V and 4 bases for J; bases not matched to a gene: 10. The CDR3 sequence is 16 residues long. Germline CDR1 and CDR2: SGHTA and FQGNSA. CDR3 sequence (DNA): TGTGCCAGCAGCTTCGACAGGGCGTATGTTGCAGATACGCAGTATTTT. As protein: CASSFDRAYVADTQYF.

This clonotype occurred many times. The chain uses TRBV19 and TRBJ1-6, with no clear D. The length of the CDR3 is 16 residues. From germline, CDR1 is LNHDA and CDR2 SQIVND (reference sequence). The V end lost 4 bases, the J end lost 0 bases, and 10 bases lay between the germline ends. In DNA, the CDR3 is TGTGCCAGTAGTAACATCGGAAGCTCCTATAATTCACCCCTCCACTTT. Translating gives CASSNIGSSYNSPLHF. The full variable domain, in which reference TRBV19 and TRBJ1-6 provide the parts outside the CDR3, is DGGITQSPKYLFRKEGQNVTLSCEQNLNHDAMYWYRQDPGQGLRLIYYSQIVNDFQKGDIAEGYSVSREKKESFPLTVTSAQKNPTAFYLCASSNIGSSYNSPLHFGNGTRLTVT.

Concerning this clonotype: A read error is likely here: a far larger clone is one base away. The chain is built from TRBV16 and TRBJ1-1; D ambiguous. The DNA end favors TRBJ1-6, so the J call may be wrong. CDR3 length: 16 amino acids. Germline V gene lookup returns CDR1 KGHSY and CDR2 FQNENV. CDR3 in amino acids: CVSSQSQQRNNSPLHF. DNA for the CDR3: TGTGTCAGCAGCCAATCCCAGCAGAGAAATAATTCACCCCTCCACTTT.

This clonotype occurred many times. The chain uses TRBV6-5 and TRBJ2-7; D gene uncertain. The CDR3 length is 12 residues. Germline assignment: CDR1 MNHEY and CDR2 SVGAGI. V lost 8 bases, J lost 1 base, and 9 bases lay in between. This chain's CDR3 is CASVGPSYEQYF. CDR3 coding DNA: TGTGCCAGCGTAGGGCCTTCCTACGAGCAGTACTTC.

This clonotype rates as medium-sized. The chain couples TRBV28 to TRBJ2-1, with 9 bases lining up with TRBD2. After removal of 2 bases from V and 4 bases from J, the junction contained 3 bases not matched to a gene. The CDR3 covers 15 residues. Per germline, CDR1 MDHEN and CDR2 SYDVKM. Here the CDR3 reads CASSLGLAGYNEQFF. CDR3 coding DNA: TGTGCCAGCAGTTTAGGGCTAGCGGGGTACAATGAGCAGTTCTTC.

This clonotype came up many times. V is TRBV9 and J is TRBJ1-3, with no clear D. Germline lookup yields CDR1 SGDLS and CDR2 YYNGEE. V was trimmed by 2 bases and J by 0 bases, leaving 9 bases between them. This CDR3 is built from 15 residues. The chain's CDR3 is CASSVGQISGNTIYF. The DNA of the CDR3 is TGTGCCAGCAGCGTTGGTCAGATCTCTGGAAACACCATATATTTT. The variable domain in full, completed from reference TRBV9 and TRBJ1-3, reads DSGVTQTPKHLITATGQRVTLRCSPRSGDLSVYWYQQSLDQGLQFLIQYYNGEERAKGNILERFSAQQFPDLHSELNLSSLELGDSALYFCASSVGQISGNTIYFGEGSWLTVV.

The sample holds one count of this clonotype. A read error may explain this, as a much larger clone is one base away. The final CDR3 position lacks the conserved phenylalanine or tryptophan, pointing to a likely read error. This rearrangement joins TRBV27 to TRBJ1-1; a weak D match, TRBD1 (5 bases). V was pared by 2 bases and J by 5 bases, with 9 bases between. Germline lookup yields CDR1 MNHEY and CDR2 SMNVEV (reference sequence). The CDR3 contains 13 residues. The CDR3 DNA reads as TGTGCCAGCAGTTTACAGGGAAAAACTGAAGCTTTCCTT. Protein product: CASSLQGKTEAFL.

The chain employs TRBV7-9 and TRBJ2-3; the match to TRBD2 covers 11 bases. The junction had 5 bases not matched to a gene; V was cut back by 5 bases and J by 1 base. The CDR3 is 16 residues long. Germline CDR1 SEHNR, CDR2 FQNEAQ (reference sequence). The CDR3 is CASSTSTSGGTDTQYF. CDR3 coding DNA: TGTGCCAGCAGCACCTCGACTAGCGGGGGCACAGATACGCAGTATTTT.

By proportion, this clonotype is medium-sized. The rearrangement joins TRBV19 to TRBJ2-1; D unresolved. The CDR3 runs 15 residues. CDR1 and CDR2 from the germline V gene are LNHDA and SQIVND (reference sequence). V shed 8 bases and J shed 5 bases, with 19 bases lying between them. The CDR3 here is CASCAPGPWNNEQFF. The CDR3 coding sequence is TGTGCCAGTTGTGCACCGGGCCCCTGGAACAATGAGCAGTTCTTC.

By frequency in the sample, this clonotype is medium-sized. The chain recombines TRBV6-6 with TRBJ1-4; the D gene is possibly TRBD1 (5 bases). CDR1 and CDR2 (germline): MNHNY, SVGAGI (reference sequence). Trimming took off 2 bases at V and 7 bases at J, with 14 bases between the two ends. CDR3 length: 15 amino acids. CDR3 region: CASSYVTAGGEKLFF. The CDR3 DNA sequence: TGTGCCAGCAGTTACGTGACAGCGGGTGGTGAAAAACTGTTTTTT.

This clonotype was observed many times. The chain carries TRBV19 and TRBJ2-1; 10 positions agree with TRBD2. Trimming removed 6 bases from V and 3 bases from J; junction bases left unmatched: 11. Germline CDR1 reads LNHDA; CDR2 reads SQIVND (reference sequence). The CDR3 runs to 17 residues. Here the CDR3 reads CASSPGLAIRGYNEQFF. The CDR3 DNA sequence: TGTGCCAGTAGCCCGGGACTAGCGATCCGGGGCTACAATGAGCAGTTCTTC.

This clonotype was counted a few times. The chain combines TRBV13 with TRBJ1-1; D call uncertain. With 3 bases removed from V and 5 bases from J, the gap between germline ends came to 16 bases. Germline loops: CDR1 PRHDT, CDR2 FYEKMQ (reference sequence). This CDR3 comprises 15 residues. CDR3 in amino acids: CASSLDLLWETEAFF. The CDR3 DNA sequence: TGTGCCAGCAGCTTGGACCTCCTCTGGGAAACTGAAGCTTTCTTT.